A selection of T cell receptor beta chains follows, all from one sample in a study of cytomegalovirus exposure and HLA in healthy donors. The data were produced by immunoSEQ multiplex PCR, yet TCRdb's version contains in-frame clones alone and is incomplete. The profile shows 250,000 to 300,000 clones, around 90% of them singletons. Sequencing input: PBMCs. These receptors were collected from a woman under 30 in good health and CMV-seronegative. Both conserved end residues are part of each CDR3. D genes are given only for firm matches. Some rows mark clone size as missing; the rest say once, few, many or name a class of expanded clone.

J: TRBJ1-5
V: TRBV6-5
size: few
D: -
DNA: TGTGCCGCCTCCTACAGGGCCGGCCAGCCCCAGCATTTT
CDR3: CAASYRAGQPQHF

J: TRBJ1-1
V: TRBV5-1
size: -
D: TRBD1
DNA: TGCGCCAGCAGCACAGGGGCGAACACTGAAGCTTTCTTT
CDR3: CASSTGANTEAFF

J: TRBJ2-5
V: TRBV6-5
size: -
D: -
DNA: TGTGCCAGCAGTTACTCGTGGCAAGCGGAGACCCAGTACTTC
CDR3: CASSYSWQAETQYF

J: TRBJ1-1
V: TRBV5-8
size: once
D: TRBD1
DNA: TGTGCCAGCAGCTTGGGACGACCGGGACAGGGGGTTTTGGGGACTGAAGCTTTCTTT
CDR3: CASSLGRPGQGVLGTEAFF

J: TRBJ1-2
V: TRBV10-3
size: -
D: -
DNA: TGTGCCATCAGTGAGTCAGGGCAGGGCATTTATGGCTACACCTTC
CDR3: CAISESGQGIYGYTF

J: TRBJ2-3
V: TRBV6-5
size: -
D: -
DNA: TGTGCCAGCAGTTACTCTGAGTCCACAGATACGCAGTATTTT
CDR3: CASSYSESTDTQYF

J: TRBJ2-1
V: TRBV5-1
size: -
D: TRBD2
DNA: TGCGCCAGCAGCTCCCGTTCGGCGGGGGGTTACAATGAGCAGTTCTTC
CDR3: CASSSRSAGGYNEQFF

J: TRBJ1-1
V: TRBV5-4
size: -
D: -
DNA: TGTGCCAGCAGCGTGCGGGGTAGTAGGACTGAAGCTTTCTTT
CDR3: CASSVRGSRTEAFF

J: TRBJ2-6
V: TRBV6-5
size: once
D: -
DNA: TGTGCCAGCACTTCCTCTGGGGCCAACGTCCTGACTTTC
CDR3: CASTSSGANVLTF

J: TRBJ1-5
V: TRBV18
size: -
D: -
DNA: TGTGCCAGCTCACCAGGACAGACTAATCAGCCCCAGCATTTT
CDR3: CASSPGQTNQPQHF

J: TRBJ2-5
V: TRBV18
size: -
D: TRBD1
DNA: TGTGCCAGCTCACCTCCGGGACAGAGGGAGACCCAGTACTTC
CDR3: CASSPPGQRETQYF

J: TRBJ2-1
V: TRBV2
size: -
D: TRBD1
DNA: TGTGCCAGCAGTCAACAGGGGGCCATCTACAATGAGCAGTTCTTC
CDR3: CASSQQGAIYNEQFF

J: TRBJ2-7
V: TRBV7-2
size: -
D: TRBD1
DNA: TGTGCCAGCAGCGTCACAGGGGGCAACAACGAGCAGTACTTC
CDR3: CASSVTGGNNEQYF

J: TRBJ1-5
V: TRBV7-2
size: few
D: -
DNA: TGTGCCAGCAGCTTAAATATAGGGGTTCAGCCCCAGCATTTT
CDR3: CASSLNIGVQPQHF

J: TRBJ1-5
V: TRBV2
size: -
D: TRBD1
DNA: TGTGCCAGCAGCCGGGACAGGGACAGTCAGCCCCAGCATTTT
CDR3: CASSRDRDSQPQHF

J: TRBJ2-1
V: TRBV28
size: -
D: TRBD1
DNA: TGTGCCAGCAGTTTTGAGGAGAAGGGGGCAGTCTTC
CDR3: CASSFEEKGAVF

J: TRBJ2-7
V: TRBV19
size: -
D: -
DNA: TGTGCCAGTAGTATAGGGGGGGGCCACTCCTACGAGCAGTACTTC
CDR3: CASSIGGGHSYEQYF

J: TRBJ2-5
V: TRBV28
size: -
D: TRBD2
DNA: TGTGCCAGCAGTTTACTCCCGACGGGGGGATTCGGGACCCAGTACTTC
CDR3: CASSLLPTGGFGTQYF